One sample yielded the 29 T cell receptor beta chains listed below, sequenced in a study of T cells in Graves' hyperthyroidism and ophthalmopathy. RNA transcripts served as the template for amplifying TCR beta CDR3 regions. RT-PCR in the first round (using the HTBI primer set) targeted the TCR CDR3. A single record per CDR3 protein comes from TCRdb applying MiXCR to the multiplex PCR reads. This sample has around 200,000 distinct CDR3 sequences; over 15% occur once, and the top ten carry 29%. Sequencing was done on a sample of blood. All receptors derive from a woman in her forties or fifties with Graves' hyperthyroidism.

The chain joins TRBV2 to TRBJ2-3, with 8 bases aligning to TRBD2. Germline V CDR1 and CDR2: SNHLY, FYNNEI. The J segment lost 1 base and the V segment lost 10 bases, leaving 7 bases of the junction unmatched. The CDR3 consists of 14 residues. CDR3 DNA sequence: TGTGCCACAGCGGGGGAGGCCGGCACAGATACGCAGTATTTT. Protein: CATAGEAGTDTQYF. Combining the CDR3 with reference TRBV2 and TRBJ2-3 gives the whole variable domain EPEVTQTPSHQVTQMGQEVILRCVPISNHLYFYWYRQILGQKVEFLVSFYNNEISEKSEIFDDQFSVERPDGSNFTLKIRSTKLEDSAMYFCATAGEAGTDTQYFGPGTRLTVL.

This clonotype showed up just a few times. The chain couples TRBV18 to TRBJ2-3; a weak D match, TRBD1 (5 bases). The CDR3 has 14 amino acids. Germline lookup yields CDR1 KGHSH and CDR2 LQKENI. Between the trimmed V and J ends, which lost 1 base and 2 bases, there was a span of 7 bases. The DNA of the CDR3 is TGTGCCAGCTCACCACAGGGGTTCACAGATACGCAGTATTTT. Translated, it gives CASSPQGFTDTQYF.

This clonotype was observed at least ten times. This chain uses TRBV5-6 with TRBJ2-5, with D perhaps TRBD2 (5 bases). This CDR3 spans 15 amino acids. Deletions cut 0 bases from V and 3 bases from J, with 12 bases between. Per germline, CDR1 SGHDT and CDR2 YYEEEE. DNA for the CDR3: TGTGCCAGCAGCTTGGCCCGACGGGAAAAAGAGACCCAGTACTTC. Its protein is CASSLARREKETQYF.

This chain links TRBV2 with TRBJ2-7; weak D call: TRBD1 (5 bases). The germline V and J ends were trimmed by 4 bases and 6 bases, with 13 bases remaining between them. Germline V gene sequence: CDR1 SNHLY, CDR2 FYNNEI. This CDR3 has 13 amino acids. CDR3 bases: TGTGCCAGCAGTGGTGCCAGGGAAGGCGAGCAGTACTTC. Translating gives CASSGAREGEQYF.

This clonotype occurred a few times. This chain joins TRBV4-3 and TRBJ1-1; D may be TRBD1 (6 bases). Germline V gives CDR1 LGHNA, CDR2 YSLEER. Trimming stripped 3 bases from V and 3 bases from J, with 20 bases between. The CDR3 runs to 17 residues. CDR3 sequence: CASSHLRTRGGDTEAFF. Here the CDR3 DNA reads TGCGCCAGCAGCCACCTAAGGACCAGGGGAGGGGACACTGAAGCTTTCTTT.

At least ten counts were recorded for this clonotype. The chain links TRBV6-1 to TRBJ2-1, with D uncertain. Germline-derived CDR1 and CDR2 are MNHNS and SASEGT. V was shortened by 1 base and J by 0 bases, with 4 bases between the two germline ends. The CDR3 extends over 14 amino acids. The CDR3 sequence: CASSEGDSYNEQFF. DNA of the CDR3: TGTGCCAGCAGTGAAGGGGACTCCTACAATGAGCAGTTCTTC.

V usage is TRBV29-1 and J usage is TRBJ1-1; possibly TRBD1 for D (6 bases). The germline V gene has CDR1 SQVTM and CDR2 ANQGSEA. This CDR3 spans 13 amino acids. The ends were cut back, 2 bases at V and 1 base at J, with 8 bases in the middle. CDR3 amino acids: CSVERGGNTEAFF. As DNA, the CDR3 is TGCAGCGTTGAAAGGGGGGGGAACACTGAAGCTTTCTTT.

The chain has TRBV2 and TRBJ2-7; TRBD2 is a possible D gene (5 bases). The V end was cut by 6 bases, the J end by 4 bases, with 22 bases between. In germline, CDR1 is SNHLY, CDR2 FYNNEI. The CDR3 spans 16 residues. Here the CDR3 reads CASSLESVARRYEQYF. Written as DNA, the CDR3 is TGTGCCAGCAGCTTAGAATCGGTCGCTAGGAGGTACGAGCAGTACTTC. Supplemented by reference TRBV2 and TRBJ2-7, the full variable domain reads EPEVTQTPSHQVTQMGQEVILRCVPISNHLYFYWYRQILGQKVEFLVSFYNNEISEKSEIFDDQFSVERPDGSNFTLKIRSTKLEDSAMYFCASSLESVARRYEQYFGPGTRLTVT.

There are many counts of this clonotype. The V call is TRBV4-1, the J call TRBJ2-7, with TRBD2 identical over 9 bases. Germline V CDR1 and CDR2: MGHRA, YSYEKL. The CDR3 covers 16 residues. With V trimmed by 0 bases and J by 3 bases, 6 bases remained unmatched. The CDR3, as DNA: TGCGCCAGCAGCCAAGATATGAGCGGGGGGTTCTACGAGCAGTACTTC. Residues: CASSQDMSGGFYEQYF.

V usage is TRBV7-9 and J usage is TRBJ1-5; TRBD1 is a possible D gene (5 bases). Per germline, CDR1 SEHNR and CDR2 FQNEAQ (reference sequence). V was clipped by 9 bases and J by 4 bases, with 13 bases between them. CDR3 length: 13 residues. CDR3 nucleotides: TGTGCCAGTCAGCCGGGGGGGAATCAGCCCCAGCATTTT. Translation: CASQPGGNQPQHF.

This clonotype was observed many times. The genes are TRBV19 and TRBJ1-6; no reliable D call. The V gene's germline CDR1 is LNHDA and CDR2 SQIVND (reference sequence). V dropped 5 bases and J dropped 8 bases, with 7 bases sitting between them. The CDR3 is 12 amino acids. CDR3 loop: CASSPEYSPLHF. The DNA for the CDR3 is TGTGCCAGTAGTCCGGAGTATTCACCCCTCCACTTT.

This clonotype has at least ten counts. The chain has TRBV19 and TRBJ2-1, with D perhaps TRBD2 (5 bases). The germline gives CDR1 LNHDA, CDR2 SQIVND (reference sequence). V was trimmed by 3 bases and J by 5 bases, leaving 8 bases between them. The CDR3 loop spans 13 amino acids. The CDR3 nucleotides are TGTGCCAGTAGTATCGACTATAACAATGAGCAGTTCTTC. It codes for CASSIDYNNEQFF. The entire variable domain, with the rest obtained from reference TRBV19 and TRBJ2-1, is as follows: DGGITQSPKYLFRKEGQNVTLSCEQNLNHDAMYWYRQDPGQGLRLIYYSQIVNDFQKGDIAEGYSVSREKKESFPLTVTSAQKNPTAFYLCASSIDYNNEQFFGPGTRLTVL.

The sample holds many counts of this clonotype. The gene calls are TRBV28 and TRBJ1-6, with D possibly being TRBD1 (6 bases). Looked up from germline, CDR1 is MDHEN and CDR2 is SYDVKM. V was trimmed by 10 bases and J by 10 bases, leaving 14 bases between them. This CDR3 spans 12 amino acids. The chain's CDR3 is CAIKGGGSPLHF. The DNA of the CDR3 is TGTGCCATCAAAGGGGGAGGATCACCCCTCCACTTT.

This clonotype was seen at least ten times. This chain connects TRBV10-3 to TRBJ2-2; TRBD1 or TRBD2 may be the D gene (5 bases each). There are 14 residues in the CDR3. V was pared by 6 bases and J by 0 bases, with 8 bases between. From germline, CDR1 is ENHRY and CDR2 SYGVKD. CDR3 loop: CAISQGPNTGELFF. Here the CDR3 DNA reads TGTGCCATCAGCCAGGGACCGAACACCGGGGAGCTGTTTTTT.

As concerns this clonotype: A clone one base away is much larger, so this may be a read error. The rearrangement links TRBV7-3 to TRBJ2-7; 8 positions agree with TRBD1. The CDR3 is made up of 14 amino acids. V shed 0 bases, J shed 4 bases, and the junction held 2 bases outside the gene matches. Germline V gene data show CDR1 as SGHTA and CDR2 as FQGTGA. CDR3 nucleotide sequence: TGTGCCAGCAGCTTAACCAGGACAGGGTACGAGCAGTACTTC. This codes for CASSLTRTGYEQYF.

The V call is TRBV13, the J call TRBJ2-3; 11 nucleotides line up with TRBD2. V was clipped by 0 bases and J by 1 base; unmatched bases: 6. The CDR3 consists of 18 residues. The germline V gene encodes CDR1 PRHDT and CDR2 FYEKMQ (reference sequence). The CDR3 sequence is CASSLGASGGPGTDTQYF. The CDR3 DNA reads TGTGCCAGCAGCTTAGGGGCTAGCGGGGGGCCCGGCACAGATACGCAGTATTTT.

This clonotype showed up many times. The gene calls are TRBV5-1 and TRBJ1-6; 10 bases map to TRBD1. V was pared by 3 bases and J by 10 bases, with 10 bases of the junction left unmatched. From germline, CDR1 is SGHRS and CDR2 YFSETQ. The CDR3 extends over 16 amino acids. DNA of the CDR3: TGCGCCAGCAGCTCGGGACAGGGGATAGGGGACTCACCCCTCCACTTT. Protein product: CASSSGQGIGDSPLHF.

This clonotype was found a few times. This chain connects TRBV5-6 to TRBJ1-5; the D is unclear. V lost 2 bases, J lost 1 base, and 10 bases lay in between. Germline V CDR1 and CDR2: SGHDT, YYEEEE. The CDR3 is 15 residues long. The CDR3 DNA follows: TGTGCCAGCAGCTTAAGGGCCGTAAGCAATCAGCCCCAGCATTTT. It codes for CASSLRAVSNQPQHF.

This chain connects TRBV7-2 to TRBJ2-3; 8 bases line up with TRBD2. CDR1 and CDR2 from the germline V gene are SGHTA and FQGNSA. This CDR3 is 16 amino acids long. Germline trimming cut 6 bases from V and 4 bases from J; bases unmatched to any gene: 12. The CDR3 DNA sequence: TGTGCCAGCAGTACAACGGGGGGGCGGTGGTCAGATACGCAGTATTTT. As protein: CASSTTGGRWSDTQYF.

This clonotype has ten or more counts. The J gene is TRBJ2-7, the V gene TRBV6-1; 8 bases align to TRBD1. Germline loops: CDR1 MNHNS, CDR2 SASEGT. The CDR3 totals 14 residues. Trimming at V came to 6 bases and at J to 5 bases, leaving 9 bases not matched to a gene. The CDR3: CASRYRDRTHEQYF. The CDR3 region has the DNA TGTGCCAGCAGATACCGGGACAGGACCCACGAGCAGTACTTC.

This clonotype came up many times. The chain has TRBV10-2 and TRBJ2-1; unclear D gene. The CDR3 extends over 14 amino acids. Per germline, CDR1 WSHSY and CDR2 SAAADI. The V end was cut by 4 bases, the J end by 0 bases, with 7 bases between. CDR3 bases: TGCGCCAGCAGTGGTGTAGACTCCTACAATGAGCAGTTCTTC. Its protein is CASSGVDSYNEQFF.

This clonotype was found many times. The V and J genes are TRBV6-1 and TRBJ2-5, with 11 nucleotides matching TRBD2. Trimming removed 5 bases from V and 4 bases from J; junction bases left unmatched: 9. CDR1 is MNHNS, CDR2 SASEGT, per germline. The CDR3 contains 16 residues. CDR3 nucleotide sequence: TGTGCCAGCAGTCCGGCGGCTAGCGGGGGGAGAGAGACCCAGTACTTC. It specifies CASSPAASGGRETQYF.

In its sample, this clonotype was seen many times. The chain links TRBV20-1 to TRBJ1-2; D is ambiguous. Trimming removed 0 bases from V and 8 bases from J, with 13 bases in between. From germline, CDR1 is DFQATT and CDR2 SNEGSKA (reference sequence). The CDR3 sequence is 13 residues long. For the CDR3, the DNA is TGCAGTGCTAGAGATCTCTCCGGCATCGGCTACACCTTC. Protein product: CSARDLSGIGYTF.

This clonotype was detected a few times. This chain joins TRBV24-1 and TRBJ1-6; D might be TRBD1 (5 bases). The germline CDR1 and CDR2 sequences are KGHDR and SFDVKD. The V end was cut by 4 bases, the J end by 5 bases, with 20 bases between. The CDR3 consists of 18 residues. The CDR3 DNA reads as TGTGCCACCAGTGACCTTGGGGCCCTCGAGCTACATAATTCACCCCTCCACTTT. The encoded protein is CATSDLGALELHNSPLHF.

The sample holds many counts of this clonotype. The chain recombines TRBV9 with TRBJ1-3, with D possibly matching TRBD1 (5 bases). CDR1 SGDLS and CDR2 YYNGEE come from the germline V gene. This CDR3 region has 14 residues. The V and J ends lost 6 bases and 0 bases respectively, with 10 bases between them. The CDR3 loop reads CASKRDLSGNTIYF. The CDR3 coding sequence is TGTGCCAGCAAACGGGACCTCTCTGGAAACACCATATATTTT. The full variable domain, completed using reference TRBV9 and TRBJ1-3, is DSGVTQTPKHLITATGQRVTLRCSPRSGDLSVYWYQQSLDQGLQFLIQYYNGEERAKGNILERFSAQQFPDLHSELNLSSLELGDSALYFCASKRDLSGNTIYFGEGSWLTVV.

This chain connects TRBV20-1 to TRBJ2-1; TRBD2 is a possible D gene (6 bases). V was cut by 2 bases and J by 7 bases, with 18 bases left in between. The CDR3 extends over 15 amino acids. Germline CDR1 is DFQATT and CDR2 is SNEGSKA (reference sequence). CDR3 sequence: CSARQSGVRINEQFF. The DNA for the CDR3 is TGCAGTGCTAGACAGTCGGGGGTAAGGATAAATGAGCAGTTCTTC.

This clonotype was seen at least ten times. J is TRBJ2-5 and V is TRBV5-1; TRBD1 might be the D (6 bases). CDR3 size: 14 residues. V shed 0 bases and J shed 1 base, with 7 bases lying between them. Germline CDR1 reads SGHRS; CDR2 reads YFSETQ. The CDR3 spells CASSLGQAQETQYF. In DNA, the CDR3 is TGCGCCAGCAGCTTGGGACAGGCCCAAGAGACCCAGTACTTC.

J is TRBJ2-3 and V is TRBV11-3; 9 bases match TRBD2. In germline, CDR1 is SGHNT, CDR2 YENEEA. The CDR3 has 16 residues. V was pared by 3 bases and J by 0 bases, with 4 bases of the junction left unmatched. The CDR3 is CASSLGLADSTDTQYF. The CDR3 bases are TGTGCCAGCAGCTTGGGACTAGCAGACAGCACAGATACGCAGTATTTT.

This clonotype was counted ten times or more. This rearrangement joins TRBV19 to TRBJ2-3; D is unclear. Between the trimmed V and J ends, which lost 5 bases and 5 bases, there was a span of 14 bases. Germline CDR1 is LNHDA and CDR2 is SQIVND (reference sequence). The CDR3 is made up of 14 amino acids. DNA for the CDR3: TGTGCCAGTAGTTCCTCGGGCAGCCAAGATACGCAGTATTTT. This codes for CASSSSGSQDTQYF.